This T cell receptor beta chain was sequenced in a study of blood T cell repertoires in COVID-19. In the original workflow: From reference gene primer amplification, estimates of nucleated cell counts were derived. Only in-frame clones appear in the TCRdb table, and some are missing; sequencing was by immunoSEQ multiplex PCR. For V, J and clone size, that table is used; D and trimming come from the DNA. Of about 520,000 clones in the sample, 75% to 90% were seen once. The sample was peripheral blood. This TCR derives from a human donor in a cohort sampled during active COVID-19.

The DNA for the CDR3 is TGTGCCAGCAGCCTTCAGGGACTAGCTGGCGGGGAGCTGTTTTTT. Its protein is CASSLQGLAGGELFF. The chain uses TRBV3-1 (or the pseudogene TRBV3-2) and TRBJ2-2, with 9 bases fitting TRBD2. Unmatched junction bases numbered 7, after V lost 4 bases and J lost 7 bases. The CDR3 extends over 15 amino acids. Germline V gene data show CDR1 as LGHDT and CDR2 as YNNKEL (reference sequence).